These 12 T cell receptor beta chains were sequenced from one sample in a study of blood T cell repertoires in COVID-19. Sequencing was performed with immunoSEQ multiplex PCR; in TCRdb, only in-frame clones are kept and a portion is missing. The sample lists tens of thousands of clones, 80% occurring once. The sequencing sample was made of peripheral blood. The receptors were sampled from a woman aged 70 to 79 with acute or convalescent COVID-19.

This clone has just a few counts. The rearrangement uses TRBV5-1 and TRBJ2-3, with 11 bases fitting TRBD2. This CDR3 region has 17 residues. V shed 0 bases and J 2 bases; nucleotides not matched to a gene: 5. In germline, CDR1 is SGHRS, CDR2 YFSETQ. This CDR3 is CASSLAASGGNTDTQYF. CDR3 DNA: TGCGCCAGCAGCTTGGCGGCTAGCGGGGGGAACACAGATACGCAGTATTTT. Together with reference TRBV5-1 and TRBJ2-3, the CDR3 gives the full variable domain: KAGVTQTPRYLIKTRGQQVTLSCSPISGHRSVSWYQQTPGQGLQFLFEYFSETQRNKGNFPGRFSGRQFSNSRSEMNVSTLELGDSALYLCASSLAASGGNTDTQYFGPGTRLTVL.

V usage is TRBV7-9 and J usage is TRBJ2-2; D ambiguous. CDR3 length: 16 residues. Trimming shortened V by 5 bases and J by 0 bases, and 13 bases separated the two germline ends. Germline V lookup: CDR1 SEHNR, CDR2 FQNEAQ (reference sequence). The CDR3 bases are TGTGCCAGCAGCCCCCCGGTACAGACGAACACCGGGGAGCTGTTTTTT. Protein sequence: CASSPPVQTNTGELFF.

The rearrangement links TRBV5-1 to TRBJ2-1, with D hard to call. Germline lookup yields CDR1 SGHRS and CDR2 YFSETQ. V was pared by 1 base and J by 0 bases, with 5 bases between. The length of the CDR3 is 14 residues. CDR3 sequence: CASSLHSSYNEQFF. In nucleotides, the CDR3 is TGCGCCAGCAGCTTGCATAGCTCCTACAATGAGCAGTTCTTC.

This clone came up a few times. The chain carries TRBV14 and TRBJ2-7; D remains unclear. The CDR3 runs 12 residues. Trimming shortened V by 4 bases and J by 0 bases, and 4 bases separated the two germline ends. Germline lookup yields CDR1 SGHDN and CDR2 FVKESK. CDR3 nucleotides: TGTGCCAGCAGCCTTCTCTCCTACGAGCAGTACTTC. Residues: CASSLLSYEQYF.

This clone has only a few counts. The genes are TRBV5-1 and TRBJ1-2; no clear D. Deletions cut 3 bases from V and 2 bases from J, with 11 bases between. Germline values: CDR1 SGHRS, CDR2 YFSETQ. The length of the CDR3 is 14 residues. The chain's CDR3 is CASSWETTNYGYTF. Written as DNA, the CDR3 is TGCGCCAGCAGCTGGGAGACAACGAACTATGGCTACACCTTC. Drawing the rest from reference TRBV5-1 and TRBJ1-2, the complete variable domain is KAGVTQTPRYLIKTRGQQVTLSCSPISGHRSVSWYQQTPGQGLQFLFEYFSETQRNKGNFPGRFSGRQFSNSRSEMNVSTLELGDSALYLCASSWETTNYGYTFGSGTRLTVV.

V is TRBV11-3 and J is TRBJ1-3; D might be TRBD1 (5 bases). Deletions cut 3 bases from V and 0 bases from J, with 6 bases between. The CDR3 is 14 residues long. Germline V gives CDR1 SGHNT, CDR2 YENEEA. CDR3 nucleotide sequence: TGTGCCAGCAGCTTCGGGGGCTCTGGAAACACCATATATTTT. Translated, it gives CASSFGGSGNTIYF.

The genes are TRBV6-6 and TRBJ1-3; unclear D gene. The CDR3 covers 14 residues. With 6 bases removed from V and 4 bases from J, the gap between germline ends came to 13 bases. Germline lookup yields CDR1 MNHNY and CDR2 SVGAGI (reference sequence). CDR3 sequence: CASRPGSGGNTIYF. As DNA, the CDR3 is TGTGCCAGCAGGCCGGGATCCGGGGGAAACACCATATATTTT.

The chain couples TRBV7-2 to TRBJ1-4, with 8 positions matching TRBD1. The germline V gene encodes CDR1 SGHTA and CDR2 FQGNSA. Trimming removed 5 bases from V and 4 bases from J; junction bases left unmatched: 6. The CDR3 has 15 amino acids. The CDR3 DNA follows: TGTGCCAGCAGCACGCGACAGGGGAGTAATGAAAAACTGTTTTTT. Translation gives CASSTRQGSNEKLFF.

This chain uses TRBV4-1 with TRBJ1-1; D is possibly TRBD1 (6 bases). Trimming removed 5 bases at V and 8 bases at J, with 15 bases between. Germline-derived CDR1 and CDR2 are MGHRA and YSYEKL. This CDR3 is 13 amino acids long. The CDR3 loop reads CASSVNSGVEAFF. CDR3 nucleotides: TGCGCCAGCAGCGTAAACTCAGGGGTAGAAGCTTTCTTT.

The sample holds one count of this clone. The rearrangement joins TRBV4-1 to TRBJ2-7; 10 positions agree with TRBD2. CDR1 is MGHRA and CDR2 is YSYEKL in the germline V gene. The CDR3 extends over 15 amino acids. V dropped 0 bases and J dropped 6; count of bases not matched to a gene: 5. CDR3 loop: CASSQDGGLAVEQYF. In DNA, the CDR3 is TGCGCCAGCAGCCAAGACGGAGGACTAGCGGTCGAGCAGTACTTC.

The chain carries TRBV24-1 and TRBJ1-1, with a tentative D call TRBD1 (5 bases). V was pared by 7 bases and J by 4 bases, with 15 bases between. The CDR3 is made up of 14 amino acids. Looked up from germline, CDR1 is KGHDR and CDR2 is SFDVKD. The CDR3 region has the DNA TGTGCCACCAGAGGGCAGGGATGGGGCACTGAAGCTTTCTTT. It encodes CATRGQGWGTEAFF.

In its sample, this clone was seen a few times. CDR3 bases: TGTGCCAGCAGGATAGTTGCGTCCGGGGAGCTGTTTTTT. Translated: CASRIVASGELFF. This sequence joins TRBV6-6 and TRBJ2-2; no firm D call. This CDR3 region has 13 residues. CDR1 and CDR2 from the germline V gene are MNHNY and SVGAGI (reference sequence). V gave up 6 bases and J gave up 6 bases, with 11 bases separating them.